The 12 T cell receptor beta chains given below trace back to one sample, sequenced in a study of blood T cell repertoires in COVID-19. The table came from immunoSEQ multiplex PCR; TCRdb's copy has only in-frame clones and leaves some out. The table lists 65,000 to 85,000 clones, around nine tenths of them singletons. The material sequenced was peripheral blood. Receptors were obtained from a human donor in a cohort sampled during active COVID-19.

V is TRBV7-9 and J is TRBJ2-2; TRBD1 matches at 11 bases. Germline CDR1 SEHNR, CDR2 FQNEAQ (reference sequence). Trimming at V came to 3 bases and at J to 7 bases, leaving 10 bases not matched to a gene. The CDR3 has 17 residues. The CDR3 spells CASSFSSGTGGFGELFF. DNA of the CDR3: TGTGCCAGCAGCTTTTCCTCCGGGACAGGGGGTTTCGGGGAGCTGTTTTTT.

The CDR3 region has the DNA TGTGCCAGCAGCTCCCTCGGCGGGTCCCAAGAGACCCAGTACTTC. It encodes CASSSLGGSQETQYF. The chain joins TRBV11-2 to TRBJ2-5, with TRBD2 as a possible D gene (5 bases). V was pared by 4 bases and J by 1 base, with 13 bases between. Germline V gives CDR1 SGHAT, CDR2 FQNNGV. The CDR3 is 15 residues long.

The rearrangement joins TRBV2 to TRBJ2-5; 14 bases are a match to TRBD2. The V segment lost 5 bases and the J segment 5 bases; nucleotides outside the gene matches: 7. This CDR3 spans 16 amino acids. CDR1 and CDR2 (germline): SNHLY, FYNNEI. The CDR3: CASSNGLAGGSETQYF. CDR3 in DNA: TGTGCCAGCAGTAACGGACTAGCGGGGGGAAGTGAGACCCAGTACTTC.

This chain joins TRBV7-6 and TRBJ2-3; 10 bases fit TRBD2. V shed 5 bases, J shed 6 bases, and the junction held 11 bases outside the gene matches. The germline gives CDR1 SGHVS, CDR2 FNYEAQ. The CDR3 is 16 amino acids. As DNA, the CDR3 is TGTGCCAGCAGCGCACTAGCGGGGCCATCAGCGGATACGCAGTATTTT. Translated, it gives CASSALAGPSADTQYF.

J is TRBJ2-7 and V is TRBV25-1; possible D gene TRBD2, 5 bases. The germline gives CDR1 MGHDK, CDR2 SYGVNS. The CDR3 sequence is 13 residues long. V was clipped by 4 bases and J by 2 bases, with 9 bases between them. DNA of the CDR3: TGTGCCAGCAGTGTGACGGGGACCTACGAGCAGTACTTC. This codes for CASSVTGTYEQYF.

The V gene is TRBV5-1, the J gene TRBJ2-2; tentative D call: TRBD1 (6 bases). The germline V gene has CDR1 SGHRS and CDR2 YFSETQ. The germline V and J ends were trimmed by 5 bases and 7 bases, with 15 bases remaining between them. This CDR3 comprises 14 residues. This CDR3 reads CASRPQGLRGELFF. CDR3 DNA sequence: TGCGCCAGCAGGCCACAGGGTTTACGCGGGGAGCTGTTTTTT.

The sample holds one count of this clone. The chain's CDR3 is CSVERPSGGRETQYF. CDR3 DNA: TGCAGCGTTGAAAGGCCCAGCGGGGGGAGGGAGACCCAGTACTTC. The rearrangement links TRBV29-1 to TRBJ2-5; 9 bases fit TRBD2. The CDR3 spans 15 residues. Germline values: CDR1 SQVTM, CDR2 ANQGSEA. V lost 2 bases and J lost 5; bases outside the gene matches: 9.

The CDR3 loop is CASSPPVRFGGYTF. In DNA, the CDR3 is TGTGCCAGCTCACCACCGGTGAGGTTCGGTGGCTACACCTTC. The chain links TRBV18 to TRBJ1-2; D is uncertain. V lost 0 bases and J lost 7, with 12 bases in between. The CDR3 spans 14 residues. From germline, CDR1 is KGHSH and CDR2 LQKENI.

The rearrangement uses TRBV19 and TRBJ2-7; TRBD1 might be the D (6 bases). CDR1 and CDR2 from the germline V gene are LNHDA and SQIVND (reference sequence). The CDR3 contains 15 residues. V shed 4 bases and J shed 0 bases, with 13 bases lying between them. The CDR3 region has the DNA TGTGCCAGTAGTAGACCGGACAGCGTCTCCTACGAGCAGTACTTC. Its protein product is CASSRPDSVSYEQYF.

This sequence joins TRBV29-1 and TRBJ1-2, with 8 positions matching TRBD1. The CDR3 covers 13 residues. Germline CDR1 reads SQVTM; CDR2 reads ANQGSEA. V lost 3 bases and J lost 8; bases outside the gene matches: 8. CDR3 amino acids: CSVDSGGLRGYTF. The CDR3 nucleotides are TGCAGCGTTGATTCAGGGGGCTTGAGAGGCTACACCTTC.

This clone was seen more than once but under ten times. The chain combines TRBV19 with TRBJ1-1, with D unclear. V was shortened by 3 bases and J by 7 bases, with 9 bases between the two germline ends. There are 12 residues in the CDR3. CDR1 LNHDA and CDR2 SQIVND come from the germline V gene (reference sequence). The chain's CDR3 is CASSMDGVEAFF. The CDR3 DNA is TGTGCCAGTAGTATGGACGGGGTTGAAGCTTTCTTT.

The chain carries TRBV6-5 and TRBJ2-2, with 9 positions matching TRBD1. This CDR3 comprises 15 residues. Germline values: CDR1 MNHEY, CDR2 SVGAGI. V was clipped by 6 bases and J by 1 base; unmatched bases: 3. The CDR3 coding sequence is TGTGCCAGCAGACGACAGGGGGTGAACACCGGGGAGCTGTTTTTT. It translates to CASRRQGVNTGELFF.